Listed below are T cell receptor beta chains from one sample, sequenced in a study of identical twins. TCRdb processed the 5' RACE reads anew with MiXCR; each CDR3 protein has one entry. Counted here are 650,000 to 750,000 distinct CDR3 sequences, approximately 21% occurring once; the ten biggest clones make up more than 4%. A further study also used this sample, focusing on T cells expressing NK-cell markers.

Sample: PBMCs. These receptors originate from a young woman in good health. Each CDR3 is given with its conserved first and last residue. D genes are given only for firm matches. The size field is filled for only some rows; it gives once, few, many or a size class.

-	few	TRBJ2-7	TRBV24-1	TGTGCCACCAGTGACCCGGGACGGGGATCCTACGAGCAGTACTTC	CATSDPGRGSYEQYF
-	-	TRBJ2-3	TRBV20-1	TGCAGTGCTAGAGAGAGTGGCACAGATACGCAGTATTTT	CSARESGTDTQYF
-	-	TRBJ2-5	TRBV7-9	TGTGCCAGTGTGAGGCAGGGAAATTCAGAGACCCAGTACTTC	CASVRQGNSETQYF
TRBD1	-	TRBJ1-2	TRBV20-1	TGCAGTGCTAAACAGGGGCTCTATGGCTACACCTTC	CSAKQGLYGYTF
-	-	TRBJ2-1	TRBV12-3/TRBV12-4	TGTGCCAGCACCGACATACTAGCAAATGAGCAGTTCTTC	CASTDILANEQFF
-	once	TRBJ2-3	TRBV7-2	TGTGCCAGCAGCTCAATCCCCCGGGGACCTGATACGCAGTATTTT	CASSSIPRGPDTQYF
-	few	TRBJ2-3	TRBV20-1	TGCAGTGCTAGAGATAGGCCTACACCCACAGATACGCAGTATTTT	CSARDRPTPTDTQYF
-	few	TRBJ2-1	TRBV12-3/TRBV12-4	TGTGCCAGCAGTTATGGCGGAAATCCATCCTACAATGAGCAGTTCTTC	CASSYGGNPSYNEQFF
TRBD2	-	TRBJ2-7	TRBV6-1	TGTGCCAGCATCGGCGGGGGGCTGGCATCCTACGAGCAGTACTTC	CASIGGGLASYEQYF
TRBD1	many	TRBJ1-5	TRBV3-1	TGTGCCAGCAGCGACGGGACAGGGCGAGCCGCCCAGCATTTT	CASSDGTGRAAQHF
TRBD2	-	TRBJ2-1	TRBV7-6	TGTGCCAGCAGCTCGGGGACTAGAAGCTACAATGAGCAGTTCTTC	CASSSGTRSYNEQFF
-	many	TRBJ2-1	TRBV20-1	TGCAGTGCTAGAAGGTTAGGCCTAGACTCCTACAATGAGCAGTTCTTC	CSARRLGLDSYNEQFF
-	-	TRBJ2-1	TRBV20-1	TGCAGTGCTCGGATACCGGGTTTCGCACTCAGTGAGCAGTTCTTC	CSARIPGFALSEQFF
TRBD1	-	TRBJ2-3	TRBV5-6	TGTGCCAGCAGCTGGGGGACAGGCATTCCAGATACGCAGTATTTT	CASSWGTGIPDTQYF
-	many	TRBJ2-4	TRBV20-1	TGCAGTGCTAGAGCCCCGGGACTGTCAGGGAACATTCAGTACTTC	CSARAPGLSGNIQYF
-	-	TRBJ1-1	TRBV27	TGTGCCAGCAGTTTCCAGGGATGGGAGGGTGAAGCTTTCTTT	CASSFQGWEGEAFF
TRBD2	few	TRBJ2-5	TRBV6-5	TGTGCCAGCAGTTGGACTAGCGGGGGTCCCCAAGAGACCCAGTACTTC	CASSWTSGGPQETQYF
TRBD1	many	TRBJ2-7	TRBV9	TGTGCCAGCAGCGTAGGGGGGACAGGGGGCCACGAGCAGTACTTC	CASSVGGTGGHEQYF
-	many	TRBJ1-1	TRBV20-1	TGCAGTGCTAGAGATTGGGGTAGGACTGAAGCTTTCTTT	CSARDWGRTEAFF
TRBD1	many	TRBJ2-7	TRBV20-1	TGCAGTGCTACGGGACAGGGAATCTACGAGCAGTACTTC	CSATGQGIYEQYF
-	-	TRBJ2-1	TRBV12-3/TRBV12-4	TGTGCCAGCAGCCCTACAGGCGGGGTCAGGCAGTTCTTC	CASSPTGGVRQFF
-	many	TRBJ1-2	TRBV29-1	TGCAGCGTCAAATCCGGGACCCTACCAGATGGCTACACCTTC	CSVKSGTLPDGYTF
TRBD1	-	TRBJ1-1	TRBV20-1	TGCAAAGGACAGGCCGGGACTGAAGCTTTCTTT	CKGQAGTEAFF
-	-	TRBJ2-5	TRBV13	TGTGCCAGCAGCCTCCGGGGCGGGGTGACCCAGTACTTC	CASSLRGGVTQYF